This T cell receptor beta chain was recovered during a study of blood T cell repertoires in COVID-19. Turning to the study itself: The study drew acute and convalescent COVID-19 samples from the United States, Italy and Spain. From T cells, B-cell-depleted T cells, or PBMCs came the material, which was cDNA or gDNA.

Per the original methods: Nucleated cell number was recorded as an estimate derived from reference gene primer amplification. TCRdb keeps only in-frame clones here, not all; method: immunoSEQ multiplex PCR. The DNA gave D and trimming, while V, J and clone size come from that table. The table lists some 74,000 clones, 70% to 90% of them singletons. This clone was recorded only once. Sequencing was performed on peripheral blood. This sequence was found in a woman older than 75 with acute or convalescent COVID-19.

CDR3: CASSQLVGGHEQFF. CDR3 sequence (DNA): TGTGCCAGCAGTCAATTGGTTGGGGGCCATGAGCAGTTCTTC. The chain couples TRBV6-5 to TRBJ2-1; D might be TRBD1 (6 bases). This CDR3 region has 14 residues. Germline-derived CDR1 and CDR2 are MNHEY and SVGAGI. V gave up 5 bases and J gave up 8 bases, with 16 bases separating them.